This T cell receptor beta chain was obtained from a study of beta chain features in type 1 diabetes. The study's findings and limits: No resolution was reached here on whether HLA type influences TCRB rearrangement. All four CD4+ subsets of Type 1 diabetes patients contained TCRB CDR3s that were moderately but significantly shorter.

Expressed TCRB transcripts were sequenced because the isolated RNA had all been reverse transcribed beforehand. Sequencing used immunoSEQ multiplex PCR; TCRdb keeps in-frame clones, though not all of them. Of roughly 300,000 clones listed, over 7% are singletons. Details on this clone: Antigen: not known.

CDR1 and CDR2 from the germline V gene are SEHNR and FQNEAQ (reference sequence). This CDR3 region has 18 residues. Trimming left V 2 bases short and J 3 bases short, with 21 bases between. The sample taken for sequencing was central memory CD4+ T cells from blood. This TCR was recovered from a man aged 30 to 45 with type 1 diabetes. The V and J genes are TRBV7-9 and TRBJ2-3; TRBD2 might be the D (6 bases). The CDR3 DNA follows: TGTGCCAGCAGCTTATTGGTACTAGCAATCGTGGGGACAGATACGCAGTATTTT. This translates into CASSLLVLAIVGTDTQYF.